Listed below are T cell receptor beta chains from one sample, sequenced in a study of blood T cell repertoires in COVID-19. Sequencing used immunoSEQ multiplex PCR; TCRdb keeps in-frame clones, though not all of them. The table shows 450,000 to 500,000 clones, with 75% to 90% occurring only once. Sequenced sample: peripheral blood. The origin of the receptors is a human donor in a cohort sampled during active COVID-19. Each CDR3 is given with its conserved first and last residue. D genes are given only for firm matches. Clone sizes are given selectively: once, few, many, or a class where the clone is expanded.

clone size: .; D gene: TRBD1; V gene: TRBV7-9; J gene: TRBJ1-1; CDR3 protein: CASSLGTGGYYTEAFF; CDR3 DNA: TGTGCCAGCAGCTTAGGGACAGGGGGCTATTACACTGAAGCTTTCTTT
clone size: .; D gene: TRBD1; V gene: TRBV7-9; J gene: TRBJ2-7; CDR3 protein: CASSRTGDSYEQYF; CDR3 DNA: TGTGCCAGCAGCCGGACAGGGGACTCCTACGAGCAGTACTTC
clone size: .; D gene: .; V gene: TRBV5-1; J gene: TRBJ2-6; CDR3 protein: CASSFRSGEPGANVLTF; CDR3 DNA: TGCGCCAGCAGCTTCCGATCGGGGGAGCCTGGGGCCAACGTCCTGACTTTC
clone size: few; D gene: TRBD1; V gene: TRBV28; J gene: TRBJ1-5; CDR3 protein: CASSPTGGVNQPQHF; CDR3 DNA: TGTGCCAGCAGCCCGACAGGGGGCGTCAATCAGCCCCAGCATTTT
clone size: .; D gene: .; V gene: TRBV5-4; J gene: TRBJ1-3; CDR3 protein: CASSFLGPSFSGNTIYF; CDR3 DNA: TGTGCCAGCAGCTTCTTGGGGCCCTCTTTCTCTGGAAACACCATATATTTT
clone size: few; D gene: .; V gene: TRBV10-1; J gene: TRBJ2-2; CDR3 protein: CASSESGQGKDTGELFF; CDR3 DNA: TGCGCCAGCAGTGAGTCGGGGCAGGGGAAGGACACCGGGGAGCTGTTTTTT
clone size: .; D gene: TRBD2; V gene: TRBV5-1; J gene: TRBJ2-2; CDR3 protein: CASYSAGSNTGELFF; CDR3 DNA: TGCGCCAGCTACTCAGCGGGATCGAACACCGGGGAGCTGTTTTTT
clone size: .; D gene: .; V gene: TRBV6-5; J gene: TRBJ2-1; CDR3 protein: CAARGSSYNEQFF; CDR3 DNA: TGTGCCGCCCGGGGGAGCTCCTACAATGAGCAGTTCTTC
clone size: .; D gene: .; V gene: TRBV7-7; J gene: TRBJ2-1; CDR3 protein: CASSLDASSYNEQFF; CDR3 DNA: TGTGCTAGCAGCTTAGATGCTAGCTCCTACAATGAGCAGTTCTTC
clone size: once; D gene: .; V gene: TRBV4-2; J gene: TRBJ1-2; CDR3 protein: CASRNEGYGYTF; CDR3 DNA: TGTGCCAGCAGAAACGAGGGCTATGGCTACACCTTC
clone size: .; D gene: .; V gene: TRBV5-1; J gene: TRBJ2-3; CDR3 protein: CASSLGAITDTQYF; CDR3 DNA: TGCGCCAGCAGCCTGGGGGCCATCACAGATACGCAGTATTTT
clone size: .; D gene: TRBD2; V gene: TRBV18; J gene: TRBJ2-7; CDR3 protein: CASSPLLAGNEQYF; CDR3 DNA: TGTGCCAGCTCACCTCTGCTAGCGGGAAACGAGCAGTACTTC
clone size: .; D gene: .; V gene: TRBV6-5; J gene: TRBJ2-1; CDR3 protein: CASSLTSREQFF; CDR3 DNA: TGTGCCAGCAGTCTTACCAGTCGTGAGCAGTTCTTC
clone size: .; D gene: .; V gene: TRBV11-1; J gene: TRBJ1-2; CDR3 protein: CASSFTGVHGYTF; CDR3 DNA: TGTGCCAGCAGCTTCACCGGGGTCCATGGCTACACCTTC
clone size: .; D gene: .; V gene: TRBV7-9; J gene: TRBJ1-1; CDR3 protein: CASRGQGAWVEAFF; CDR3 DNA: TGTGCCAGCAGGGGACAAGGGGCTTGGGTGGAAGCTTTCTTT
clone size: .; D gene: TRBD2; V gene: TRBV12-3/TRBV12-4; J gene: TRBJ2-1; CDR3 protein: CASRKAGVGEQFF; CDR3 DNA: TGTGCCAGCCGTAAGGCGGGAGTAGGTGAGCAGTTCTTC
clone size: few; D gene: .; V gene: TRBV6-5; J gene: TRBJ1-1; CDR3 protein: CASSPARLVAEAFF; CDR3 DNA: TGTGCCAGCAGTCCTGCCAGGTTAGTCGCTGAAGCTTTCTTT
clone size: .; D gene: TRBD1; V gene: TRBV7-3; J gene: TRBJ1-1; CDR3 protein: CASSPRQGNTEAFF; CDR3 DNA: TGTGCCAGCAGCCCTCGACAGGGCAACACTGAAGCTTTCTTT
clone size: many; D gene: TRBD1; V gene: TRBV15; J gene: TRBJ1-5; CDR3 protein: CATSRGGTDRAGQPQHF; CDR3 DNA: TGTGCCACCAGCAGAGGGGGAACCGACAGGGCAGGGCAGCCCCAGCATTTT
clone size: .; D gene: .; V gene: TRBV28; J gene: TRBJ2-7; CDR3 protein: CASKRSGRSYEQYF; CDR3 DNA: TGTGCCAGCAAAAGAAGCGGGCGTTCCTACGAGCAGTACTTC
clone size: .; D gene: TRBD2; V gene: TRBV6-5; J gene: TRBJ2-3; CDR3 protein: CASSYRWREEDTQYF; CDR3 DNA: TGTGCCAGCAGTTACCGGTGGCGGGAGGAAGATACGCAGTATTTT
clone size: .; D gene: .; V gene: TRBV6-5; J gene: TRBJ1-2; CDR3 protein: CASSYSGAEGYTF; CDR3 DNA: TGTGCCAGCAGTTACTCGGGGGCGGAGGGCTACACCTTC
clone size: .; D gene: TRBD1; V gene: TRBV10-3; J gene: TRBJ2-3; CDR3 protein: CAISPGTGDPADTQYF; CDR3 DNA: TGTGCCATCAGTCCCGGGACAGGGGATCCTGCAGATACGCAGTATTTT
clone size: .; D gene: TRBD1; V gene: TRBV19; J gene: TRBJ2-1; CDR3 protein: CASSIARGQFRNEQFF; CDR3 DNA: TGTGCCAGTAGTATCGCCAGGGGGCAATTTCGTAATGAGCAGTTCTTC
clone size: .; D gene: .; V gene: TRBV11-2; J gene: TRBJ2-5; CDR3 protein: CASSLAGLKETQYF; CDR3 DNA: TGTGCCAGCAGCTTAGCGGGACTTAAGGAGACCCAGTACTTC
clone size: .; D gene: .; V gene: TRBV30; J gene: TRBJ2-2; CDR3 protein: CAWSVQQKSTGELFF; CDR3 DNA: TGTGCCTGGAGTGTACAGCAGAAATCCACCGGGGAGCTGTTTTTT
clone size: .; D gene: .; V gene: TRBV2; J gene: TRBJ1-1; CDR3 protein: CASSGLMNTEAFF; CDR3 DNA: TGTGCCAGCTCGGGACTCATGAACACTGAAGCTTTCTTT
clone size: few; D gene: .; V gene: TRBV18; J gene: TRBJ2-2; CDR3 protein: CASSPSVGTGELFF; CDR3 DNA: TGTGCCAGCTCACCTAGCGTGGGTACCGGGGAGCTGTTTTTT
clone size: .; D gene: .; V gene: TRBV5-1; J gene: TRBJ1-3; CDR3 protein: CASSLAFPGNTIYF; CDR3 DNA: TGCGCCAGCAGCTTGGCCTTTCCTGGAAACACCATATATTTT
clone size: .; D gene: TRBD2; V gene: TRBV11-2; J gene: TRBJ2-3; CDR3 protein: CASSLVAGGATDTQYF; CDR3 DNA: TGTGCCAGCAGCTTAGTAGCGGGAGGGGCCACAGATACGCAGTATTTT
clone size: .; D gene: TRBD1; V gene: TRBV19; J gene: TRBJ1-2; CDR3 protein: CASSHTGGWVSNYGYTF; CDR3 DNA: TGTGCCAGTAGCCATACAGGGGGCTGGGTGTCTAACTATGGCTACACCTTC
clone size: .; D gene: TRBD2; V gene: TRBV7-3; J gene: TRBJ2-3; CDR3 protein: CASSSSSGMGTDTQYF; CDR3 DNA: TGTGCCAGCAGCTCATCTAGCGGGATGGGGACAGATACGCAGTATTTT
clone size: .; D gene: TRBD2; V gene: TRBV6-5; J gene: TRBJ2-1; CDR3 protein: CASSTLTSGKNEQFF; CDR3 DNA: TGTGCCAGCAGTACTCTGACTAGCGGGAAAAATGAGCAGTTCTTC
clone size: .; D gene: .; V gene: TRBV11-3; J gene: TRBJ2-3; CDR3 protein: CASSFNGQRTDTQYF; CDR3 DNA: TGTGCCAGCAGCTTTAATGGACAGCGCACAGATACGCAGTATTTT
clone size: .; D gene: .; V gene: TRBV9; J gene: TRBJ2-3; CDR3 protein: CASSPSDAKRSFTDTQYF; CDR3 DNA: TGTGCCAGCAGCCCCAGCGATGCCAAGCGGTCTTTCACAGATACGCAGTATTTT
clone size: .; D gene: .; V gene: TRBV5-1; J gene: TRBJ2-7; CDR3 protein: CASSLVGGVYEQYF; CDR3 DNA: TGCGCCAGCAGCTTGGTAGGGGGGGTCTACGAGCAGTACTTC
clone size: few; D gene: .; V gene: TRBV30; J gene: TRBJ2-1; CDR3 protein: CAWIRLASYNEQFF; CDR3 DNA: TGTGCCTGGATCCGGCTAGCGAGTTACAATGAGCAGTTCTTC
clone size: .; D gene: TRBD1; V gene: TRBV10-3; J gene: TRBJ1-1; CDR3 protein: CAISGGQGASYDTEAFF; CDR3 DNA: TGTGCCATCAGTGGGGGACAGGGGGCGAGTTACGACACTGAAGCTTTCTTT
clone size: .; D gene: .; V gene: TRBV7-9; J gene: TRBJ1-4; CDR3 protein: CASSLGELGNEKLFF; CDR3 DNA: TGTGCCAGCAGCTTAGGGGAGTTGGGAAATGAAAAACTGTTTTTT
clone size: .; D gene: .; V gene: TRBV30; J gene: TRBJ1-1; CDR3 protein: CAWNFRANTEAFF; CDR3 DNA: TGTGCCTGGAACTTCAGGGCGAACACTGAAGCTTTCTTT
clone size: .; D gene: .; V gene: TRBV18; J gene: TRBJ1-1; CDR3 protein: CASSSEIGGWAEAFF; CDR3 DNA: TGTGCCAGCTCTTCAGAGATAGGAGGGTGGGCTGAAGCTTTCTTT
clone size: .; D gene: .; V gene: TRBV6-8; J gene: TRBJ2-4; CDR3 protein: CASILLVTADKLAKNIQYF; CDR3 DNA: TGTGCCAGCATCCTACTGGTAACGGCGGACAAGTTAGCCAAAAACATTCAGTACTTC
clone size: .; D gene: TRBD1; V gene: TRBV29-1; J gene: TRBJ1-6; CDR3 protein: CSARDRGSPLHF; CDR3 DNA: TGCAGCGCCCGGGACAGGGGGTCACCCCTCCACTTT
clone size: few; D gene: .; V gene: TRBV7-8; J gene: TRBJ1-2; CDR3 protein: CASSLARFYGYTF; CDR3 DNA: TGTGCCAGCAGCTTAGCGAGGTTCTATGGCTACACCTTC
clone size: .; D gene: TRBD1; V gene: TRBV6-5; J gene: TRBJ2-5; CDR3 protein: CASSLTGAQETQYF; CDR3 DNA: TGTGCCAGCAGTTTGACAGGGGCGCAAGAGACCCAGTACTTC
clone size: .; D gene: TRBD2; V gene: TRBV24-1; J gene: TRBJ2-3; CDR3 protein: CATSAGTSGTDTQYF; CDR3 DNA: TGTGCCACCTCGGCCGGGACTAGCGGCACAGATACGCAGTATTTT
clone size: once; D gene: .; V gene: TRBV10-1; J gene: TRBJ1-4; CDR3 protein: CASEREKLFF; CDR3 DNA: TGCGCCAGCGAGAGGGAAAAACTGTTTTTT
clone size: .; D gene: TRBD1; V gene: TRBV19; J gene: TRBJ1-4; CDR3 protein: CATIDRVGEKLFF; CDR3 DNA: TGTGCCACTATAGACAGGGTTGGAGAAAAACTGTTTTTT
clone size: .; D gene: .; V gene: TRBV12-2; J gene: TRBJ2-7; CDR3 protein: CASRLGRSVSSYEQYF; CDR3 DNA: TGTGCAAGTCGCTTAGGGCGGTCCGTAAGCTCCTACGAGCAGTACTTC
clone size: .; D gene: .; V gene: TRBV7-9; J gene: TRBJ1-2; CDR3 protein: CASSLAREGLYGYTF; CDR3 DNA: TGTGCCAGCAGCTTAGCCAGGGAAGGATTATATGGCTACACCTTC
clone size: .; D gene: .; V gene: TRBV9; J gene: TRBJ1-2; CDR3 protein: CASSVSPGQNYGYTF; CDR3 DNA: TGTGCCAGCAGCGTGTCCCCAGGACAGAACTATGGCTACACCTTC
clone size: once; D gene: TRBD1; V gene: TRBV5-1; J gene: TRBJ2-7; CDR3 protein: CASSPQGAGSYEQYF; CDR3 DNA: TGCGCCAGCAGCCCACAGGGGGCTGGGTCCTACGAGCAGTACTTC
clone size: .; D gene: TRBD2; V gene: TRBV19; J gene: TRBJ2-1; CDR3 protein: CASSIPTGLAGEAYNEQFF; CDR3 DNA: TGTGCCAGTAGTATACCTACGGGACTAGCGGGAGAGGCCTACAATGAGCAGTTCTTC
clone size: once; D gene: .; V gene: TRBV7-2; J gene: TRBJ1-1; CDR3 protein: CASSLQGTQEAFF; CDR3 DNA: TGTGCCAGCAGCCTACAGGGAACCCAAGAAGCTTTCTTT
clone size: .; D gene: TRBD1; V gene: TRBV10-3; J gene: TRBJ1-4; CDR3 protein: CAISESTGENEKLFF; CDR3 DNA: TGTGCCATCAGTGAGTCGACAGGGGAAAATGAAAAACTGTTTTTT
clone size: .; D gene: TRBD1; V gene: TRBV4-1; J gene: TRBJ2-7; CDR3 protein: CASSHLQGQGVYEQYF; CDR3 DNA: TGCGCCAGCAGCCATCTTCAGGGACAGGGAGTCTACGAGCAGTACTTC
clone size: .; D gene: TRBD1; V gene: TRBV19; J gene: TRBJ1-2; CDR3 protein: CASNPGQNYGYTF; CDR3 DNA: TGTGCCAGCAATCCGGGACAGAACTATGGCTACACCTTC
clone size: .; D gene: TRBD2; V gene: TRBV11-2; J gene: TRBJ2-5; CDR3 protein: CASSLDRTGGPETQYF; CDR3 DNA: TGTGCCAGCAGCTTAGATCGGACGGGAGGGCCGGAGACCCAGTACTTC
clone size: .; D gene: .; V gene: TRBV5-4; J gene: TRBJ2-5; CDR3 protein: CASSFDKGAATQYF; CDR3 DNA: TGTGCCAGCAGCTTTGATAAAGGGGCCGCCACCCAGTACTTC
clone size: .; D gene: .; V gene: TRBV29-1; J gene: TRBJ2-2; CDR3 protein: CSAYLDAGTGELFF; CDR3 DNA: TGCAGCGCTTACCTTGATGCCGGCACCGGGGAGCTGTTTTTT